This TCR beta chain was profiled in a study of blood T cell repertoires in COVID-19. Study information: Some COVID-19 samples were acute and others convalescent; all came from the United States, Italy and Spain.

In germline, CDR1 is MNHEY, CDR2 SVGAGI. Trimming removed 5 bases from V and 5 bases from J; junction bases left unmatched: 8. The CDR3 totals 15 residues. The authors' processing: The assay estimated nucleated cells by amplifying reference gene primers. Profiled with immunoSEQ multiplex PCR; TCRdb holds only in-frame clones, not every one. That table is the source of V, J and clone size, and D and trimming were worked out from the DNA. The sample consists of some 150,000 clones, around 89% of them appearing once. The table lists this clone with a few counts. The chain has TRBV6-5 and TRBJ2-1; 8 bases match TRBD2. The receptor was derived from a man between 60 and 70 years old with active or convalescent COVID-19. The sample was peripheral blood. The DNA for the CDR3 is TGTGCCAGCAGTCGAACTAGCGGCCTCAACAATGAGCAGTTCTTC. Residues: CASSRTSGLNNEQFF.